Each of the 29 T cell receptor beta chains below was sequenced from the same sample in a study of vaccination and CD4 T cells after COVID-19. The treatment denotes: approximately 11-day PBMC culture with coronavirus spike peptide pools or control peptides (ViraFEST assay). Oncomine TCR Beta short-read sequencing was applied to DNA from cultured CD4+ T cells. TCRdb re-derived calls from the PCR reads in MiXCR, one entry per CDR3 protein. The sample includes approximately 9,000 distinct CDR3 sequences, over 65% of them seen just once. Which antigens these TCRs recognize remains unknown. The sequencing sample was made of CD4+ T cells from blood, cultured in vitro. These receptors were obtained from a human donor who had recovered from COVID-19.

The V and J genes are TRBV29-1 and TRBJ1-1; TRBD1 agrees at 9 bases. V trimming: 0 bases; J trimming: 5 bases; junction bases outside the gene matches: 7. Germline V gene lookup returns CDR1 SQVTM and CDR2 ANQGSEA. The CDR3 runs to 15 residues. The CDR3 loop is CSVEDFLTGGTEAFF. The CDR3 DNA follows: TGCAGCGTTGAAGACTTCTTGACAGGGGGAACTGAAGCTTTCTTT.

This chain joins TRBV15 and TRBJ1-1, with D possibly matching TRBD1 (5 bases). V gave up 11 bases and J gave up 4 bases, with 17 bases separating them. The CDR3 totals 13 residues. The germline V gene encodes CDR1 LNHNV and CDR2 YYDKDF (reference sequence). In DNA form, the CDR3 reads TGTGCCTCGGGGCGGGGTTGGAGCACTGAAGCTTTCTTT. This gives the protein CASGRGWSTEAFF.

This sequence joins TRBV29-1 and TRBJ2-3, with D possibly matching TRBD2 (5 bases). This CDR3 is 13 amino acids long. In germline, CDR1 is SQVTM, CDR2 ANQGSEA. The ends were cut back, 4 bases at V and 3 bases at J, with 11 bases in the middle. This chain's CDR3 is CSVGLAQTDTQYF. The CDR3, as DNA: TGCAGCGTTGGCCTAGCTCAAACAGATACGCAGTATTTT.

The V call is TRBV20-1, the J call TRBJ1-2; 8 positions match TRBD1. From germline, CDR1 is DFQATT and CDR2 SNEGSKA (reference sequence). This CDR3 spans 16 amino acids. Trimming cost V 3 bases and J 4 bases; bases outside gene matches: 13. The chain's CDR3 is CSASDHQGAQTYGYTF. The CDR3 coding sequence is TGCAGTGCTAGTGATCACCAGGGGGCGCAGACCTATGGCTACACCTTC.

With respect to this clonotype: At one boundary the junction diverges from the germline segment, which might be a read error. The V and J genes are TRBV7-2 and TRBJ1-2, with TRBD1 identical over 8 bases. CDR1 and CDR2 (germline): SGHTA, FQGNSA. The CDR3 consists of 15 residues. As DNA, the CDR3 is TGTGCCAGCAGCATAGCCGGGACAGGCCTCTATGGCTACACCTTC. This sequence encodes CASSIAGTGLYGYTF.

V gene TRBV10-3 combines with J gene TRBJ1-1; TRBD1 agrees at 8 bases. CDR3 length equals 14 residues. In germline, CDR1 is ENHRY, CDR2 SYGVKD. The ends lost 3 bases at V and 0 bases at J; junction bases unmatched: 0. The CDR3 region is CAISDRGLNTEAFF. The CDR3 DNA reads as TGTGCCATCAGTGACAGGGGGCTGAACACTGAAGCTTTCTTT.

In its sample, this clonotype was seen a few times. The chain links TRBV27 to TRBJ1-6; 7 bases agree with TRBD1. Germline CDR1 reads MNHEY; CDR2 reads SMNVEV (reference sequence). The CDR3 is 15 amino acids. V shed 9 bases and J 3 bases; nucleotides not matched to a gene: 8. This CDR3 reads CASGGTVGYNSPLHF. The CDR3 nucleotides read TGTGCCAGTGGGGGGACAGTGGGCTATAATTCACCCCTCCACTTT.

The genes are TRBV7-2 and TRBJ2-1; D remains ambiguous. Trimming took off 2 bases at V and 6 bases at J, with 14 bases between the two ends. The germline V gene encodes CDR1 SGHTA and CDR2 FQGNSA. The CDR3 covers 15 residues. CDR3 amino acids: CASSLWVVGGNEQFF. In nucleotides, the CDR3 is TGTGCCAGCAGCTTATGGGTCGTGGGCGGCAATGAGCAGTTCTTC.

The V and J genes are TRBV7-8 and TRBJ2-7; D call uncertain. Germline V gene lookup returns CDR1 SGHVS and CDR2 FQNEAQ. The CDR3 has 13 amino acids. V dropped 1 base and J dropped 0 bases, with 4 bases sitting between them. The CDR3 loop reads CASSLVISYEQYF. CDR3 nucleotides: TGTGCCAGCAGCTTAGTCATCTCCTACGAGCAGTACTTC.

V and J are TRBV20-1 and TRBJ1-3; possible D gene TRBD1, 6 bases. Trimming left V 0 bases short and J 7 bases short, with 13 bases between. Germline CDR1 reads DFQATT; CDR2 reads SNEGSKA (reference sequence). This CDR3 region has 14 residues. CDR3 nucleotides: TGCAGTGCTAGAGATCGGGGAGGGGGGAACACCATATATTTT. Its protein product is CSARDRGGGNTIYF.

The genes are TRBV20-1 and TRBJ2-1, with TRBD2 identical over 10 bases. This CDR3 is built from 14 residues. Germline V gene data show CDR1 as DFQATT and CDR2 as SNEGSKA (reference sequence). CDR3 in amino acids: CSAERGGGYDEQFF. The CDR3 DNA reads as TGCAGCGCGGAGCGGGGGGGCGGTTACGATGAGCAGTTCTTC.

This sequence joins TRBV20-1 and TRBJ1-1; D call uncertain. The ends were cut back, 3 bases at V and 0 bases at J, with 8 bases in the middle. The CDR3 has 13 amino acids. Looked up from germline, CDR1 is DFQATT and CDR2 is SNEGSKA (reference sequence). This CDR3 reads CSASALMNTEAFF. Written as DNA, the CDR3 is TGCAGTGCTAGTGCCTTGATGAACACTGAAGCTTTCTTT.

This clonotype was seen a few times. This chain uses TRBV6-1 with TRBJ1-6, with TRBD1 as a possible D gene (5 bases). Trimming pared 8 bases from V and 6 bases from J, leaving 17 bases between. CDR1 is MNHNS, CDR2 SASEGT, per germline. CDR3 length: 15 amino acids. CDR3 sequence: CASGRGSAGNSPLHF. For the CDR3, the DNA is TGTGCCAGCGGAAGGGGTTCGGCTGGTAATTCACCCCTCCACTTT.

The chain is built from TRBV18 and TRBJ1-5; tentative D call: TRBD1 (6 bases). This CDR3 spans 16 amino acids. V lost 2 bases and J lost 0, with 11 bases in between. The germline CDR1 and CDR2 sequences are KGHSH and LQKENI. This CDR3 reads CASSPLTGNSNQPQHF. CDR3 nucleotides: TGTGCCAGCTCACCATTGACAGGAAATAGCAATCAGCCCCAGCATTTT.

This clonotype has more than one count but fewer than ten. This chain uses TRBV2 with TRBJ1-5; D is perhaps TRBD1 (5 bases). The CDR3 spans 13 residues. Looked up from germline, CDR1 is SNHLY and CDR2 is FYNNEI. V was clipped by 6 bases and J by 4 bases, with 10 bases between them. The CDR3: CASRDDSNQPQHF. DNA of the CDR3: TGTGCCAGCAGAGACGACAGTAATCAGCCCCAGCATTTT.

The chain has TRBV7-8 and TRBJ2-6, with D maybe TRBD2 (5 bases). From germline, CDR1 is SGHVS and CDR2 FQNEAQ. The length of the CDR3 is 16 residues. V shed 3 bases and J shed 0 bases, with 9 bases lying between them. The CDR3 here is CASSLRVLSGANVLTF. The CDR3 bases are TGTGCCAGCAGCTTGAGGGTCCTCTCTGGGGCCAACGTCCTGACTTTC.

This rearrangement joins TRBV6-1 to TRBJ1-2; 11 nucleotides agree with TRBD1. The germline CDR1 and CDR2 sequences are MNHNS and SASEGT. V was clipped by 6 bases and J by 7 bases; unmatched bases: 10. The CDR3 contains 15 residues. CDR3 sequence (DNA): TGTGCCAGCAGATTCCCTAGGACAGGGGGCATTGGCTACACCTTC. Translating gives CASRFPRTGGIGYTF.

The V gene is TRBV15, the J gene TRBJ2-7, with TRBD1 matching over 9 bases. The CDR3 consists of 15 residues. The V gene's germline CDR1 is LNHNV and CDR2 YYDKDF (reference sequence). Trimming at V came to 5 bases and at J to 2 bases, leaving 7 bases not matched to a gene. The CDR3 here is CATSPAGTGTYEQYF. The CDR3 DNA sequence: TGTGCCACCAGCCCCGCGGGGACAGGGACCTACGAGCAGTACTTC.

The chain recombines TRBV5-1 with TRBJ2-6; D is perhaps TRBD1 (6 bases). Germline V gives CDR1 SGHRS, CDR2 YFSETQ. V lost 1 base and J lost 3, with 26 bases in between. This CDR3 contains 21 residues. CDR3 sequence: CASSLFPSSQGLVDGANVLTF. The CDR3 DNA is TGCGCCAGCAGCTTGTTTCCTTCGTCACAGGGTCTAGTAGATGGGGCCAACGTCCTGACTTTC.

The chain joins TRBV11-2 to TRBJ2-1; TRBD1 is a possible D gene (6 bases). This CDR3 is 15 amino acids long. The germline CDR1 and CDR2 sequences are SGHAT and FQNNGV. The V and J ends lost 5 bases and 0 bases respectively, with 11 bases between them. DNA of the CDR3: TGTGCCAGCAGCGCACAGGGATACTCCTACAATGAGCAGTTCTTC. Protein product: CASSAQGYSYNEQFF.

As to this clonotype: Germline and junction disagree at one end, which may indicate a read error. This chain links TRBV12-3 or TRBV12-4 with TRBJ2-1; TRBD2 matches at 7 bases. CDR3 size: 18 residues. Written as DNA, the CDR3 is TGTGCCAGCAGTTCCCACCTCCCTAGCGGCGCTCACTACAATGGGCAGTTCTTC. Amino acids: CASSSHLPSGAHYNGQFF.

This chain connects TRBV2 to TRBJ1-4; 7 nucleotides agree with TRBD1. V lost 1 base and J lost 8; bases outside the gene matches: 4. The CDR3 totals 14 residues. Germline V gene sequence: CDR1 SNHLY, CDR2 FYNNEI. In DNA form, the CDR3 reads TGTGCCAGCAGTGAAGAGGGGGCTGGAGAAAAACTGTTTTTT. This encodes CASSEEGAGEKLFF. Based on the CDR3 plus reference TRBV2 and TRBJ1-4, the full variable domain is EPEVTQTPSHQVTQMGQEVILRCVPISNHLYFYWYRQILGQKVEFLVSFYNNEISEKSEIFDDQFSVERPDGSNFTLKIRSTKLEDSAMYFCASSEEGAGEKLFFGSGTQLSVL.

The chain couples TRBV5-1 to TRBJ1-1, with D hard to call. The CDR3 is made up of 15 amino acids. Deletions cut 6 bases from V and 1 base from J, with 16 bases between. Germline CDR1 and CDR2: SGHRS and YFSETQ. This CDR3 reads CASKPQALGNTEAFF. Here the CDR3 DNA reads TGCGCCAGCAAACCCCAAGCCCTCGGGAACACTGAAGCTTTCTTT.

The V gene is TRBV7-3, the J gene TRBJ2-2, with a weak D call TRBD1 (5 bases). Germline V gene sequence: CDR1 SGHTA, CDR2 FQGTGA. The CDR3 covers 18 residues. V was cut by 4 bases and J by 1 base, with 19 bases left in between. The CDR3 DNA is TGTGCCAGCAGCTCTTTCCGGATTGGGGCAAAGAACACCGGGGAGCTGTTTTTT. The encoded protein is CASSSFRIGAKNTGELFF.

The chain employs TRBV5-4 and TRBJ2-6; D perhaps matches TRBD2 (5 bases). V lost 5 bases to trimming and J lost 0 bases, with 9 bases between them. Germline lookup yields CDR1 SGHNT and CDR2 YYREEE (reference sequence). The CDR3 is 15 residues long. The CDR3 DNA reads TGTGCCAGCAGGGACGGGGTCTCTGGGGCCAACGTCCTGACTTTC. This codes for CASRDGVSGANVLTF. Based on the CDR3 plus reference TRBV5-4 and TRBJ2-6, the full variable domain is ETGVTQSPTHLIKTRGQQVTLRCSSQSGHNTVSWYQQALGQGPQFIFQYYREEENGRGNFPPRFSGLQFPNYSSELNVNALELDDSALYLCASRDGVSGANVLTFGAGSRLTVL.

CDR3 nucleotide sequence: TGTGCCTGGAGTGTAAAATCTAATCAGCCCCAGCATTTT. It yields the protein CAWSVKSNQPQHF. The V and J genes are TRBV30 and TRBJ1-5, with unresolved D. V was cut by 0 bases and J by 4 bases, with 7 bases left in between. CDR3 length: 13 amino acids. Germline CDR1 reads GTSNPN; CDR2 reads SVGIG (reference sequence).

The CDR3 loop reads CASSDPPQPQHF. In nucleotides, the CDR3 is TGTGCCAGCAGTGACCCCCCTCAGCCCCAGCATTTT. V and J are TRBV2 and TRBJ1-5, with D unclear. Germline loops: CDR1 SNHLY, CDR2 FYNNEI. V was clipped by 3 bases and J by 6 bases, with 6 bases between them. The CDR3 has 12 residues.

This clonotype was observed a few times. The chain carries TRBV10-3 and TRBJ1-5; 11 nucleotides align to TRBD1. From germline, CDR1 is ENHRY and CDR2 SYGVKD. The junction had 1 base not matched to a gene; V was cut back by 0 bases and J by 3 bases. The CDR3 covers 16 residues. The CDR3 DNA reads TGTGCCATCAGTGAGTCGGGACAGGGGGTCAATCAGCCCCAGCATTTT. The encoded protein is CAISESGQGVNQPQHF.

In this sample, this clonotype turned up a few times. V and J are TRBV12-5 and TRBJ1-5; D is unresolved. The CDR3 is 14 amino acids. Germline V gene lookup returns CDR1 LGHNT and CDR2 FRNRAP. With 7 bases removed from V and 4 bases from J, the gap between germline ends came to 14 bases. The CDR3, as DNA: TGTGCTAGTGACACATCACTGCGTAATCAGCCCCAGCATTTT. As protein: CASDTSLRNQPQHF.